The rows below give T cell receptor beta chains drawn from one sample of a study of OX40 agonist ivuxolimab in advanced cancers. Profiling relied on immunoSEQ multiplex PCR, and the TCRdb table lists in-frame clones only, not all of them. Found here are under 80,000 clones, more than 85% of them singletons; the top ten hold roughly 10%. The sequenced sample was CD4+ or CD8+ T cells sorted from blood, obtained in a trial of the OX40 agonist ivuxolimab. Receptors originate from an adult with an advanced solid tumor such as melanoma, head and neck, liver or kidney cancer. The CDR3 runs from the conserved cysteine through the conserved F or W. Each record gives: V gene, clone size, J gene, CDR3 length, D gene, CDR3 protein, CDR3 DNA. The D gene is left open where the match is weak. A row's size may be missing; if present it is once, few, many or a size class.

v_call: TRBV27; clone_size: -; j_call: TRBJ1-1; cdr3_length: 15; d_call: -; cdr3_aa: CASSLIGGASTEAFF; cdr3_nt: TGTGCCAGCAGCCTTATCGGGGGCGCAAGCACTGAAGCTTTCTTT
v_call: TRBV5-1; clone_size: -; j_call: TRBJ1-1; cdr3_length: 11; d_call: -; cdr3_aa: CASNEGFGAFF; cdr3_nt: TGCGCCAGCAACGAAGGGTTTGGGGCTTTCTTT
v_call: TRBV13; clone_size: -; j_call: TRBJ1-3; cdr3_length: 16; d_call: -; cdr3_aa: CASSTGWSLSGNTIYF; cdr3_nt: TGTGCCAGCAGTACCGGCTGGAGCCTCTCTGGAAACACCATATATTTT
v_call: TRBV13; clone_size: -; j_call: TRBJ2-4; cdr3_length: 16; d_call: -; cdr3_aa: CASSGEGSKAKNIQYF; cdr3_nt: TGTGCCAGCAGCGGGGAAGGGTCGAAGGCCAAAAACATTCAGTACTTC
v_call: TRBV29-1; clone_size: -; j_call: TRBJ1-1; cdr3_length: 15; d_call: TRBD1; cdr3_aa: CSVEGQVVMNTEAFF; cdr3_nt: TGCAGCGTTGAGGGACAGGTCGTAATGAACACTGAAGCTTTCTTT
v_call: TRBV5-1; clone_size: -; j_call: TRBJ2-1; cdr3_length: 18; d_call: TRBD2; cdr3_aa: CASSLVSGGTSSYNEQFF; cdr3_nt: TGCGCCAGCAGCTTGGTTAGCGGGGGGACGAGCTCCTACAATGAGCAGTTCTTC
v_call: TRBV2; clone_size: -; j_call: TRBJ2-3; cdr3_length: 13; d_call: TRBD1; cdr3_aa: CASSRGRPDTQYF; cdr3_nt: TGTGCCAGCAGTAGGGGGCGCCCAGATACGCAGTATTTT
v_call: TRBV4-3; clone_size: -; j_call: TRBJ2-3; cdr3_length: 16; d_call: -; cdr3_aa: CASSQDTGASTDTQYF; cdr3_nt: TGCGCCAGCAGCCAAGATACGGGGGCTAGCACAGATACGCAGTATTTT
v_call: TRBV30; clone_size: -; j_call: TRBJ1-2; cdr3_length: 16; d_call: -; cdr3_aa: CAWSVRGWDDDYGYTF; cdr3_nt: TGTGCCTGGAGTGTACGGGGGTGGGATGATGACTATGGCTACACCTTC
v_call: TRBV10-2; clone_size: -; j_call: TRBJ1-1; cdr3_length: 15; d_call: -; cdr3_aa: CASSESPPMNTEAFF; cdr3_nt: TGCGCCAGCAGTGAGTCCCCACCCATGAACACTGAAGCTTTCTTT
v_call: TRBV25-1; clone_size: -; j_call: TRBJ1-2; cdr3_length: 15; d_call: -; cdr3_aa: CASSERQGANYGYTF; cdr3_nt: TGTGCCAGCAGTGAAAGGCAGGGAGCCAACTATGGCTACACCTTC
v_call: TRBV7-3; clone_size: -; j_call: TRBJ1-2; cdr3_length: 15; d_call: TRBD1; cdr3_aa: CASSQGQGAGYGYTF; cdr3_nt: TGTGCCAGCAGCCAGGGACAGGGGGCGGGCTATGGCTACACCTTC
v_call: TRBV10-3; clone_size: -; j_call: TRBJ2-3; cdr3_length: 14; d_call: -; cdr3_aa: CAISDRDSSDTQYF; cdr3_nt: TGTGCCATCAGTGATCGAGACTCCTCAGATACGCAGTATTTT
v_call: TRBV29-1; clone_size: -; j_call: TRBJ1-1; cdr3_length: 12; d_call: TRBD1; cdr3_aa: CSTGGLNTEAFF; cdr3_nt: TGCAGCACAGGGGGCCTGAACACTGAAGCTTTCTTT
v_call: TRBV5-1; clone_size: -; j_call: TRBJ2-3; cdr3_length: 16; d_call: TRBD2; cdr3_aa: CASMFSPAGGPDTQYF; cdr3_nt: TGCGCCAGCATGTTCTCCCCGGCGGGGGGGCCAGATACGCAGTATTTT
v_call: TRBV11-2; clone_size: -; j_call: TRBJ2-7; cdr3_length: 13; d_call: TRBD1; cdr3_aa: CASSWDRGYEQYF; cdr3_nt: TGTGCCAGCAGCTGGGACAGGGGGTACGAGCAGTACTTC
v_call: TRBV11-2; clone_size: -; j_call: TRBJ2-7; cdr3_length: 17; d_call: -; cdr3_aa: CASSSPTQGPPRYEQYF; cdr3_nt: TGTGCCAGCAGCTCACCCACTCAGGGGCCGCCCCGCTACGAGCAGTACTTC
v_call: TRBV11-3; clone_size: -; j_call: TRBJ2-5; cdr3_length: 18; d_call: -; cdr3_aa: CASSLGEDYRKSGETQYF; cdr3_nt: TGTGCCAGCAGCTTAGGAGAGGACTACAGGAAGAGTGGAGAGACCCAGTACTTC
v_call: TRBV20-1; clone_size: -; j_call: TRBJ2-1; cdr3_length: 10; d_call: -; cdr3_aa: CSASPLGQFF; cdr3_nt: TGCAGTGCTAGCCCACTAGGGCAGTTCTTC
v_call: TRBV6-1; clone_size: few; j_call: TRBJ1-5; cdr3_length: 17; d_call: TRBD1; cdr3_aa: CASSGLGTANSNQPQHF; cdr3_nt: TGTGCCAGCAGTGGACTTGGGACAGCTAATAGCAATCAGCCCCAGCATTTT
v_call: TRBV11-2; clone_size: -; j_call: TRBJ2-5; cdr3_length: 16; d_call: -; cdr3_aa: CASSSSEGGGKETQYF; cdr3_nt: TGTGCCAGCAGCTCGTCAGAAGGGGGAGGGAAAGAGACCCAGTACTTC
v_call: TRBV7-2; clone_size: -; j_call: TRBJ2-7; cdr3_length: 12; d_call: -; cdr3_aa: CASSRTSYEQYF; cdr3_nt: TGTGCCAGCAGTAGGACATCGTACGAGCAGTACTTC
v_call: TRBV6-1; clone_size: -; j_call: TRBJ2-5; cdr3_length: 12; d_call: -; cdr3_aa: CASSAPAETQYF; cdr3_nt: TGTGCCAGCAGTGCCCCAGCTGAGACCCAGTACTTC
v_call: TRBV11-2; clone_size: -; j_call: TRBJ2-7; cdr3_length: 12; d_call: -; cdr3_aa: CASSTGSYEQYF; cdr3_nt: TGTGCCAGCAGCACAGGTTCCTACGAGCAGTACTTC
v_call: TRBV5-1; clone_size: once; j_call: TRBJ2-7; cdr3_length: 19; d_call: -; cdr3_aa: CASSFPVGTAGPSVYEQYF; cdr3_nt: TGCGCCAGCAGCTTCCCCGTGGGCACGGCAGGGCCGAGCGTTTACGAGCAGTACTTC
v_call: TRBV11-2; clone_size: -; j_call: TRBJ2-3; cdr3_length: 16; d_call: TRBD2; cdr3_aa: CASSLTSGGWPDTQYF; cdr3_nt: TGTGCCAGCAGCCTAACTAGCGGGGGGTGGCCAGATACGCAGTATTTT
v_call: TRBV13; clone_size: -; j_call: TRBJ2-7; cdr3_length: 13; d_call: -; cdr3_aa: CASSLSSGGEQYF; cdr3_nt: TGTGCCAGCAGCCTATCATCTGGGGGCGAGCAGTACTTC
v_call: TRBV12-5; clone_size: -; j_call: TRBJ2-1; cdr3_length: 14; d_call: -; cdr3_aa: CASGWASRGYEQFF; cdr3_nt: TGTGCTAGTGGTTGGGCTAGTAGAGGGTATGAGCAGTTCTTC
v_call: TRBV6-4; clone_size: -; j_call: TRBJ1-2; cdr3_length: 18; d_call: TRBD1; cdr3_aa: CASSDIPGDRGGAYGYTF; cdr3_nt: TGTGCCAGCAGTGACATCCCCGGGGACAGGGGGGGTGCCTATGGCTACACCTTC
v_call: TRBV19; clone_size: -; j_call: TRBJ2-7; cdr3_length: 19; d_call: -; cdr3_aa: CASSIALHREGTRGYEQYF; cdr3_nt: TGTGCCAGTAGTATAGCCCTCCACAGGGAGGGGACCAGGGGCTACGAGCAGTACTTC
v_call: TRBV6-1; clone_size: -; j_call: TRBJ2-2; cdr3_length: 15; d_call: -; cdr3_aa: CASSANRVLAGELFF; cdr3_nt: TGTGCCAGCAGTGCTAACAGGGTTTTAGCCGGGGAGCTGTTTTTT
v_call: TRBV5-5; clone_size: -; j_call: TRBJ2-7; cdr3_length: 17; d_call: TRBD2; cdr3_aa: CASSPSSGGSTSYEQYF; cdr3_nt: TGTGCCAGCAGCCCCAGTTCGGGGGGATCTACCTCCTACGAGCAGTACTTC
v_call: TRBV2; clone_size: -; j_call: TRBJ2-2; cdr3_length: 11; d_call: -; cdr3_aa: CASRDTGELFF; cdr3_nt: TGTGCCAGCAGGGACACCGGGGAGCTGTTTTTT
v_call: TRBV6-4; clone_size: once; j_call: TRBJ2-1; cdr3_length: 16; d_call: TRBD2; cdr3_aa: CASSPAGAGGPAEQFF; cdr3_nt: TGTGCCAGCAGCCCCGCGGGCGCGGGGGGGCCGGCTGAGCAGTTCTTC
v_call: TRBV10-3; clone_size: once; j_call: TRBJ1-1; cdr3_length: 15; d_call: -; cdr3_aa: CAISESITEKGLAFF; cdr3_nt: TGTGCCATCAGTGAGTCGATAACCGAGAAAGGGTTAGCTTTCTTT
v_call: TRBV15; clone_size: -; j_call: TRBJ2-5; cdr3_length: 14; d_call: -; cdr3_aa: CATGEGASQETQYF; cdr3_nt: TGTGCCACCGGGGAGGGGGCTTCGCAAGAGACCCAGTACTTC
v_call: TRBV10-3; clone_size: -; j_call: TRBJ2-1; cdr3_length: 15; d_call: TRBD2; cdr3_aa: CAIRAGGGKGDEQFF; cdr3_nt: TGTGCCATCAGGGCAGGCGGGGGGAAGGGCGATGAGCAGTTCTTC
v_call: TRBV25-1; clone_size: medium-sized; j_call: TRBJ2-5; cdr3_length: 14; d_call: -; cdr3_aa: CASSERGYQETQYF; cdr3_nt: TGTGCCAGCAGTGAAAGGGGCTACCAGGAGACCCAGTACTTC
v_call: TRBV9; clone_size: -; j_call: TRBJ2-1; cdr3_length: 13; d_call: TRBD2; cdr3_aa: CASRATSAYEQFF; cdr3_nt: TGTGCCAGCAGAGCAACTAGCGCCTATGAGCAGTTCTTC
v_call: TRBV6-1; clone_size: -; j_call: TRBJ2-7; cdr3_length: 15; d_call: -; cdr3_aa: CASNLEPGPLYEQYF; cdr3_nt: TGTGCCAGCAATTTAGAACCGGGACCGCTTTACGAGCAGTACTTC
v_call: TRBV27; clone_size: -; j_call: TRBJ1-1; cdr3_length: 11; d_call: -; cdr3_aa: CASTLGTEAFF; cdr3_nt: TGTGCCAGCACTCTTGGGACTGAAGCTTTCTTT
v_call: TRBV27; clone_size: once; j_call: TRBJ2-5; cdr3_length: 16; d_call: -; cdr3_aa: CASSFLTPETQETQYF; cdr3_nt: TGTGCCAGCAGTTTTTTGACACCCGAAACCCAAGAGACCCAGTACTTC
v_call: TRBV21-1; clone_size: -; j_call: TRBJ2-7; cdr3_length: 18; d_call: -; cdr3_aa: CASSKRGTGTLSSYEQYF; cdr3_nt: TGTGCCAGCAGCAAAAGAGGGACAGGTACCTTGTCCTCCTACGAGCAGTACTTC
v_call: TRBV6-1; clone_size: -; j_call: TRBJ1-4; cdr3_length: 15; d_call: -; cdr3_aa: CASRAGDAWVEKLFF; cdr3_nt: TGTGCCAGCAGGGCCGGGGACGCCTGGGTCGAAAAACTGTTTTTT
v_call: TRBV11-2; clone_size: -; j_call: TRBJ1-5; cdr3_length: 15; d_call: -; cdr3_aa: CASSLEGSLRQPQHF; cdr3_nt: TGTGCCAGCAGCTTAGAGGGGAGCTTGAGGCAGCCCCAGCATTTT